The clone carrying this TCR beta chain came up many times. Noted time point: newly diagnosed GD, antithyroid drugs for less than 3 months. PBMC-derived RNA was used for the TCR library. Building of the TCR beta libraries involved iRepertoire HTBI primers and Arm-PCR of CDR3 regions. TCRdb reanalysed the multiplex PCR reads using MiXCR and keeps one entry per CDR3 protein. Of 350,000 to 450,000 distinct CDR3 sequences in the sample, 15% were seen once. The data belong to a study of regulatory T cells in long-lasting Graves disease. This CDR3 is built from 14 residues. V was clipped by 3 bases and J by 3 bases, with 11 bases between them. The germline gives CDR1 SNHLY, CDR2 FYNNEI. These same data were also listed under a study on T cells in Graves' hyperthyroidism and ophthalmopathy.

The source of this sequence is a woman in her thirties or forties with Graves disease. The chain has TRBV2 and TRBJ2-5; no firm D call. This sample comprised peripheral blood mononuclear cells (PBMCs), obtained at new diagnosis, from a patient treated with antithyroid drugs. The CDR3 loop reads CASSDVTGKETQYF. The CDR3, as DNA: TGTGCCAGCAGTGACGTTACGGGTAAAGAGACCCAGTACTTC.